The TCR beta chain under discussion was sequenced for a study of cytomegalovirus exposure and HLA in healthy donors. Study-wide results and caveats: Most TCR sequences showed up rarely, but some public TCRs showed up in many donors. Prior analysis indicated that the majority of TCR beta V segments exhibited productivity approximately 87% or approximately 30% of the time.

V shed 8 bases and J 7 bases; nucleotides not matched to a gene: 9. Germline assignment: CDR1 MNHEY and CDR2 SMNVEV (reference sequence). The length of the CDR3 is 15 residues. PCR employed 60 Vbeta and 13 Jbeta primers. Sequencing was performed with immunoSEQ multiplex PCR; in TCRdb, only in-frame clones are kept and a portion is missing. The sample contains 150,000 to 200,000 clones, about four fifths of which appear only once. A note on this clone: Its antigen remains unidentified.

What was sequenced was PBMCs. The sequence was collected from a man younger than 30 in good health and CMV-seronegative. This rearrangement joins TRBV27 to TRBJ2-1, with 12 bases aligning to TRBD2. CDR3 region: CASGRTSGVGNEQFF. The DNA for the CDR3 is TGTGCCAGCGGGAGGACTAGCGGGGTTGGAAATGAGCAGTTCTTC.